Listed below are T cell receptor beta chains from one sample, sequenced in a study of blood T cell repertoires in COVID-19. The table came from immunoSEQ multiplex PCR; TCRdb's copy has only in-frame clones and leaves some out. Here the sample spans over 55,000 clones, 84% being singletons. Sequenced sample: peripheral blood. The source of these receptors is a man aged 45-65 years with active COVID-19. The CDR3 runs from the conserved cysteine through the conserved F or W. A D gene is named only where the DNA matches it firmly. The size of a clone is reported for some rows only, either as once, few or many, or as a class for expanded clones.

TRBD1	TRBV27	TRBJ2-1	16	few	TGTGCCAGCAGCCCCGGGACAGGGCGGACCTACAATGAGCAGTTCTTC	CASSPGTGRTYNEQFF
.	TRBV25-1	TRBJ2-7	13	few	TGTGCCAGCAGTGAGTTGGGCATCTACGAGCAGTACTTC	CASSELGIYEQYF
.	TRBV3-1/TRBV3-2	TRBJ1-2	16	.	TGTGCCAGCAGCCAAGCTAAAACCACGAAGAACTATGGCTACACCTTC	CASSQAKTTKNYGYTF
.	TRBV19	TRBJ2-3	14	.	TGTGCCAGTAGTCTAACAGGGTTTGCAGATACGCAGTATTTT	CASSLTGFADTQYF
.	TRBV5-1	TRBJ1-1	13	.	TGCGCCAGCAGCTTCAGGGTGAACACTGAAGCTTTCTTT	CASSFRVNTEAFF
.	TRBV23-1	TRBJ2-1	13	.	TGCGCCAGCAGTCGGCGGGTCTACAATGAGCAGTTCTTC	CASSRRVYNEQFF
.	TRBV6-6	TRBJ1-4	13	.	TGTGCCAGCAGGGGGGGTATGGATGAAAAACTGTTTTTT	CASRGGMDEKLFF
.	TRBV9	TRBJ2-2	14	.	TGTGCCAGCAGCGTCGGGACATCCACCGGGGAGCTGTTTTTT	CASSVGTSTGELFF
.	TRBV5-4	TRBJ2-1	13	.	TGTGCCAGCAGGGCGGGGTTGGGCAATGAGCAGTTCTTC	CASRAGLGNEQFF
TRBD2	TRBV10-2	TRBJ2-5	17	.	TGCGCCAGCAAAGGGAGAGGACTAGCGGGGCACCAAGAGACCCAGTACTTC	CASKGRGLAGHQETQYF
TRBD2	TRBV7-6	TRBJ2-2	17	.	TGTGCCAGCAGCCCAGGTCCTAGCGGGGGGCCCACCGGGGAGCTGTTTTTT	CASSPGPSGGPTGELFF
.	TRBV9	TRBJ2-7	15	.	TGTGCCAGCAGCGCAGGAGGGGTTCCCTCCTACGAGCAGTACTTC	CASSAGGVPSYEQYF
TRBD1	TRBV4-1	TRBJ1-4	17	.	TGCGCCAGCAGCCAACGTACAATAGGACAGGGGAGTGAAAAACTGTTTTTT	CASSQRTIGQGSEKLFF
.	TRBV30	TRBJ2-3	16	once	TGTGCCTGGAGTGTACTTTACCCGCGAAGCACAGATACGCAGTATTTT	CAWSVLYPRSTDTQYF
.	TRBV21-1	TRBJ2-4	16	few	TGTGCCAGCAGTCCCCTGGTGGCGGGGGGGCGGAACATTCAGTACTTC	CASSPLVAGGRNIQYF
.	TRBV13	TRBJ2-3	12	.	TGTGCCAGCAGAGCGAGGGCTGATACGCAGTATTTT	CASRARADTQYF
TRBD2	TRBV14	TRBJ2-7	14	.	TGTGCCAGCAGACCTAGCGGGGGGGATTTCGAGCAGTACTTC	CASRPSGGDFEQYF
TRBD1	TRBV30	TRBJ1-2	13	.	TGTGCCTGGAACCGGGACAGGCCCTATGGCTACACCTTC	CAWNRDRPYGYTF
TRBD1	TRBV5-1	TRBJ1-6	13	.	TGCGCCAGCAGCTTAACAGGGGTATCACCCCTCCACTTT	CASSLTGVSPLHF
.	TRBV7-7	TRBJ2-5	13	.	TGTGCCAGCAGTCCACAGGTACAAGAGACCCAGTACTTC	CASSPQVQETQYF
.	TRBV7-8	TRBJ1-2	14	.	TGTGCCAGCAGCTACTCCAAAACCTCCTATGGCTACACCTTC	CASSYSKTSYGYTF
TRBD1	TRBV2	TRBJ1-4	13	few	TGTGCCAGTCAGGGGGCCACTAATGAAAAACTGTTTTTT	CASQGATNEKLFF
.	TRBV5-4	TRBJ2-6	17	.	TGTGCCAGCAGCTTTGGTGGAAGGAGCTCTGGGGCCAACGTCCTGACTTTC	CASSFGGRSSGANVLTF
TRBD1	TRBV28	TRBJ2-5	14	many	TGTGCCAGCAGTTTGCGGACAGGGGTGGAGACCCAGTACTTC	CASSLRTGVETQYF
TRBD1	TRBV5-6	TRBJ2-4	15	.	TGTGCCAGCAGCTACAGGGGGCTGGCCAAAAACATTCAGTACTTC	CASSYRGLAKNIQYF
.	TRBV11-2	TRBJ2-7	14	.	TGTGCCAGCAGCTCAGGGACTTTTCTCTACGAGCAGTACTTC	CASSSGTFLYEQYF
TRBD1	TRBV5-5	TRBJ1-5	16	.	TGTGCCAGCAGCGCCCAGGGACAGGGGGTCAATCAGCCCCAGCATTTT	CASSAQGQGVNQPQHF
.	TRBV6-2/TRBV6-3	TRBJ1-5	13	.	TGTGCCAGCAGTCAGCGATTAGGTCAGCCCCAGCATTTT	CASSQRLGQPQHF
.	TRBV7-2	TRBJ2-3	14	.	TGTGCCAGCAGGCGTACTATTATAGCGGATACGCAGTATTTT	CASRRTIIADTQYF
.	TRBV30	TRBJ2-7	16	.	TGTGCCTGGAGTGTACCGGGCGGGGGCCCACCCTACGAGCAGTACTTC	CAWSVPGGGPPYEQYF
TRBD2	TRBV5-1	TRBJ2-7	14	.	TGCGCCAGCAGCTTGGCCACAGCGGGATTGGAGCAGTACTTC	CASSLATAGLEQYF
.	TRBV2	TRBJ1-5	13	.	TGTGCCAGCAGTGAAGACCATGGCAGGGGTCGTTATTTT	CASSEDHGRGRYF
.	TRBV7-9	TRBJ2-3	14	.	TGTGCCAGCAGCTTAGGACCCCCCAGGGATACGCAGTATTTT	CASSLGPPRDTQYF
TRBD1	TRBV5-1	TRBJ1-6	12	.	TGCGCCAGCAGCTACGACAGGGGTGGCCTCCACTTT	CASSYDRGGLHF
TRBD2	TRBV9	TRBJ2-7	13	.	TGTGCCAGCAGCCGGGGGGAATGGTACGAGCAGTACTTC	CASSRGEWYEQYF
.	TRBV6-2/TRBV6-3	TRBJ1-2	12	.	TGTGCCAGCAGTTACTCAGAGGAAGGCTACACCTTC	CASSYSEEGYTF
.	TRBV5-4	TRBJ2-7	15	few	TGTGCCAGCAGCCCTCGGAGGTCCGGGTCCTACGAGCAGTACTTC	CASSPRRSGSYEQYF
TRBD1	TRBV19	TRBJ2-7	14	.	TGTGCCAGTAGTATGACAGGGACCCTTTACGAGCAGTACTTC	CASSMTGTLYEQYF
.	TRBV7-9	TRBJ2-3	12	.	TGTGCCAGCAGCTTAACGCAAGCGGCGCAGTATTTT	CASSLTQAAQYF
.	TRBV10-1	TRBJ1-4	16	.	TGCGCCAGCAGTGATTTCGGGGTCGGGGCTAATGAAAAACTGTTTTTT	CASSDFGVGANEKLFF
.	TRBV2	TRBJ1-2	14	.	TGTGCCAGCAGTGTATTCCGACAGAACTATGGCTACACCTTC	CASSVFRQNYGYTF
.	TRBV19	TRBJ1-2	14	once	TGTGCCAGTACTTGGTCACTTGAAACGGATGGCTACACCTTC	CASTWSLETDGYTF
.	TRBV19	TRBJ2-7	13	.	TGTGCCAGTAGTATGGACAGTGGCTACGAGCAGTACTTC	CASSMDSGYEQYF
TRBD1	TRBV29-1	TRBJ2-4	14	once	TGCAGCGTGGGACAGGGACGAGCCAAAAACATTCAGTACTTC	CSVGQGRAKNIQYF
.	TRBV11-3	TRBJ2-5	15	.	TGTGCCAGCAGCTTAGATGGGAGCATGGGGGAGACCCAGTACTTC	CASSLDGSMGETQYF
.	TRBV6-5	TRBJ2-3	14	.	TGTGCCAGCACACGGGACATAAGCACAGATACGCAGTATTTT	CASTRDISTDTQYF
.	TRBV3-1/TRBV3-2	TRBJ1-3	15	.	TGTGCCAGCAGCCAACTCCGAGACTCTGGAAACACCATATATTTT	CASSQLRDSGNTIYF
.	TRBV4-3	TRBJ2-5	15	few	TGCGCCAGCAGCCAAGATCACAGGCCGGAAGAGACCCAGTACTTC	CASSQDHRPEETQYF
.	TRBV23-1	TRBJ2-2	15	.	TGCGCCAGCAGTCCACCGGGGGGCACAACCGGGGAGCTGTTTTTT	CASSPPGGTTGELFF
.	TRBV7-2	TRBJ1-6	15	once	TGTGCCAGCAGCTTGGGTTGGACAGTAAGTTCACCCCTCCACTTT	CASSLGWTVSSPLHF
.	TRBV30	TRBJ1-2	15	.	TGTGCCTGGCGCCGGGGGTTTTCCCGGGCGGGGGGCTACACCTTC	CAWRRGFSRAGGYTF
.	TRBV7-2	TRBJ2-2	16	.	TGTGCCAGCAGCTTACTATTCCGGGAGTCGGCCGGGGAGCTGTTTTTT	CASSLLFRESAGELFF